A selection of T cell receptor beta chains follows, all from one sample in a study of blood T cell repertoires in COVID-19. Measured with immunoSEQ multiplex PCR; TCRdb has only the in-frame clones, and not every one. The table shows 350,000 to 450,000 clones, with 80% to 85% occurring only once. Material for sequencing was PBMCs or T cells enriched from blood (not recorded which). These receptors all come from a woman between 45 and 60 years old who had recovered from COVID-19. Both conserved end residues are part of each CDR3.

CDR3: CASSLQLAGLSGTQYF
J: TRBJ2-3
V: TRBV7-2

CDR3: CASSRDRATNEKLFF
J: TRBJ1-4
V: TRBV18

CDR3: CASSPPGSSTDTQYF
J: TRBJ2-3
V: TRBV5-1

CDR3: CASSSQGAYEQYF
J: TRBJ2-7
V: TRBV27

CDR3: CASSPTGNQPQHF
J: TRBJ1-5
V: TRBV18

CDR3: CAWGRPGLGYTF
J: TRBJ1-2
V: TRBV30

CDR3: CASRVMTSGEYNEQFF
J: TRBJ2-1
V: TRBV7-2

CDR3: CASSQAGGRAFF
J: TRBJ1-1
V: TRBV14

CDR3: CASSLRGNSGNTIYF
J: TRBJ1-3
V: TRBV7-2

CDR3: CASSGWTGVGTGELFF
J: TRBJ2-2
V: TRBV5-4

CDR3: CASSRTPTDTQYF
J: TRBJ2-3
V: TRBV7-9

CDR3: CAWSKTGRNTEAFF
J: TRBJ1-1
V: TRBV30

CDR3: CASSLTGEAFF
J: TRBJ1-1
V: TRBV12-3/TRBV12-4

CDR3: CASSPFRTSGPLGNEQFF
J: TRBJ2-1
V: TRBV18

CDR3: CASSQGQGALTTEAFF
J: TRBJ1-1
V: TRBV7-9

CDR3: CASSSTGVTNGYTF
J: TRBJ1-2
V: TRBV28

CDR3: CASSYQGGGVQPQHF
J: TRBJ1-5
V: TRBV2

CDR3: CASSQVTQDYGYTF
J: TRBJ1-2
V: TRBV4-3

CDR3: CASSPPGGNQPQHF
J: TRBJ1-5
V: TRBV18

CDR3: CASSEGTAPVHGYTF
J: TRBJ1-2
V: TRBV9

CDR3: CASSITGLNYGYTF
J: TRBJ1-2
V: TRBV19

CDR3: CASSFENQPQHF
J: TRBJ1-5
V: TRBV11-2

CDR3: CASSIWGGTEAFF
J: TRBJ1-1
V: TRBV6-2/TRBV6-3

CDR3: CASSPVSGSWNIQYF
J: TRBJ2-4
V: TRBV9

CDR3: CASSEALLGGRATIEQFF
J: TRBJ2-1
V: TRBV2

CDR3: CSASISSGSYEQYF
J: TRBJ2-7
V: TRBV20-1

CDR3: CASSQPRRSTDTQYF
J: TRBJ2-3
V: TRBV4-2

CDR3: CASSPGTSVSSSSYNEQFF
J: TRBJ2-1
V: TRBV6-2/TRBV6-3

CDR3: CAWNGGSYNEQFF
J: TRBJ2-1
V: TRBV30

CDR3: CAGSSGNIQYF
J: TRBJ2-4
V: TRBV11-2

CDR3: CASSITGQGSQPQHF
J: TRBJ1-5
V: TRBV19

CDR3: CASSSGGGSLYGYTF
J: TRBJ1-2
V: TRBV11-1

CDR3: CASSLGSGSLPGAQYF
J: TRBJ2-5
V: TRBV7-2